This section outlines one T cell receptor (beta chain) sequence together with its context. Its cognate antigen is unknown. Different DNA sequences within this sample yield the same CDR3. Sequenced material consisted of expressed TCRB transcripts (all of the isolated RNA was reverse transcribed). The protocol was immunoSEQ multiplex PCR, while the TCRdb copy is restricted to in-frame clones and leaves out a portion. This sample carries a few hundred thousand clones, approximately 30% of them seen once, and the ten largest clones take around 0.065%. These data are taken from a study of beta chain features in type 1 diabetes. Broader study findings: Patients and controls would be equally affected if PCR favored shorter templates.

The CDR3 contains 10 residues. The V end was cut by 6 bases, the J end by 2 bases, with 5 bases between. Germline V CDR1 and CDR2: DFQATT, SNEGSKA (reference sequence). The source of this sequence is a man between 18 and 35 years old in good health. The rearrangement links TRBV20-1 to TRBJ2-7; D is unresolved. Sequenced: naive CD4+ T cells from blood. CDR3 coding DNA: TGCAGTGCGAGTACCTACGAGCAGTACTTC. Protein sequence: CSASTYEQYF.